Presented here are 32 T cell receptor beta chains from one specimen sequenced in a study of shared clonotypes between healthy human individuals. Profiling relied on immunoSEQ multiplex PCR, and the TCRdb table lists in-frame clones only, not all of them. The sample contains around 1.5 million clones, approximately 98% of which appear only once. The sample was naive CD4+ T cells sorted from blood. Subset defined: CD45RA+ positively selected. The receptors here all came from a man under 40 in good health.

This sequence joins TRBV6-1 and TRBJ1-5; tentatively, D is TRBD1 (5 bases). The CDR3 has 13 amino acids. CDR1 is MNHNS, CDR2 SASEGT, per germline. With 5 bases removed from V and 3 bases from J, the gap between germline ends came to 8 bases. In DNA form, the CDR3 reads TGTGCCAGCAGTCTAGGGGTCAATCAGCCCCAGCATTTT. The encoded protein is CASSLGVNQPQHF.

This rearrangement joins TRBV5-1 to TRBJ1-5; a weak D match, TRBD1 (6 bases). The ends were cut back, 2 bases at V and 6 bases at J, with 15 bases in the middle. Germline assignment: CDR1 SGHRS and CDR2 YFSETQ. The CDR3 is 15 amino acids. The CDR3 nucleotides read TGCGCCAGCAGCTTTCGGGGGGCGTCGGGTCAGCCCCAGCATTTT. Translating gives CASSFRGASGQPQHF.

This chain links TRBV18 with TRBJ2-2; TRBD1 or TRBD2 may be the D gene (5 bases each). Germline-derived CDR1 and CDR2 are KGHSH and LQKENI. The V and J ends lost 1 base and 11 bases respectively, with 14 bases between them. This CDR3 has 14 amino acids. The CDR3 DNA reads TGTGCCAGCTCACCACGTAACCGGGACCGAGAGCTGTTTTTT. Its translation: CASSPRNRDRELFF.

The J gene is TRBJ2-3, the V gene TRBV18; D remains unclear. V lost 2 bases to trimming and J lost 5 bases, with 8 bases between them. CDR1 is KGHSH, CDR2 LQKENI, per germline. The CDR3 is 13 amino acids. Here the CDR3 reads CASSPGVKDTQYF. DNA of the CDR3: TGTGCCAGCTCACCAGGGGTTAAAGATACGCAGTATTTT.

The chain is built from TRBV7-9 and TRBJ1-5; the D gene is possibly TRBD1 (6 bases). The CDR3 is 15 residues long. Germline CDR1 SEHNR, CDR2 FQNEAQ (reference sequence). The V end lost 5 bases, the J end lost 4 bases, and 15 bases lay between the germline ends. The CDR3 DNA follows: TGTGCCAGCAGCCGTACCGGGACACTTAATCAGCCCCAGCATTTT. Protein: CASSRTGTLNQPQHF.

The chain couples TRBV29-1 to TRBJ2-7, with TRBD1 matching over 7 bases. The CDR3 has 12 amino acids. V dropped 5 bases and J dropped 4; count of bases not matched to a gene: 5. Per the germline V gene, CDR1 is SQVTM and CDR2 is ANQGSEA. The CDR3 region is CSVQRDRYEQYF. The CDR3 nucleotides read TGCAGCGTTCAGAGGGACAGATACGAGCAGTACTTC.

The CDR3 nucleotides read TGTGCCAGCAGACTGCGGGAACTAGCCTACGAGCAGTACTTC. Amino acids: CASRLRELAYEQYF. The chain couples TRBV2 to TRBJ2-7, with D possibly TRBD2 on 6 matching bases. V gave up 6 bases and J gave up 2 bases, with 14 bases separating them. The germline CDR1 and CDR2 sequences are SNHLY and FYNNEI. There are 14 residues in the CDR3.

The V and J genes are TRBV6-1 and TRBJ1-5; tentatively, D is TRBD1 (5 bases). V lost 7 bases and J lost 6, with 16 bases in between. The CDR3 is 14 residues long. Germline V gene lookup returns CDR1 MNHNS and CDR2 SASEGT. This chain's CDR3 is CASKGRQGGQPQHF. CDR3 coding DNA: TGTGCCAGCAAAGGAAGGCAGGGTGGTCAGCCCCAGCATTTT.

This chain uses TRBV6-4 with TRBJ2-3; 7 bases match TRBD1. Germline CDR1 reads MRHNA; CDR2 reads SNTAGT. The CDR3 is 15 residues long. Germline trimming cut 9 bases from V and 2 bases from J; bases unmatched to any gene: 11. The CDR3 loop is CASSDSGQPTDTQYF. As DNA, the CDR3 is TGTGCCAGTTCAGATTCGGGACAGCCCACAGATACGCAGTATTTT.

With respect to this clone: In the same sample, other DNA sequences code for this CDR3. The chain uses TRBV7-6 and TRBJ2-1; 8 bases line up with TRBD2. The V gene's germline CDR1 is SGHVS and CDR2 FNYEAQ. The J segment lost 4 bases and the V segment lost 2 bases, leaving 1 base of the junction unmatched. This CDR3 has 14 residues. In DNA, the CDR3 is TGTGCCAGCAGCTTAAGCGGGGGTTACAATGAGCAGTTCTTC. Protein product: CASSLSGGYNEQFF. The full variable domain, with the rest looked up from reference TRBV7-6 and TRBJ2-1, is GAGVSQSPRYKVTKRGQDVALRCDPISGHVSLYWYRQALGQGPEFLTYFNYEAQQDKSGLPNDRFSAERPEGSISTLTIQRTEQRDSAMYRCASSLSGGYNEQFFGPGTRLTVL.

The V and J genes are TRBV11-2 and TRBJ1-2; the match to TRBD1 covers 8 bases. After removal of 2 bases from V and 4 bases from J, the junction contained 6 bases not matched to a gene. Germline lookup yields CDR1 SGHAT and CDR2 FQNNGV. The CDR3 extends over 15 amino acids. The CDR3 reads CASSLLPGQAYGYTF. The CDR3 DNA reads as TGTGCCAGCAGCTTATTGCCGGGACAGGCCTATGGCTACACCTTC.

The rearrangement links TRBV15 to TRBJ1-5, with D unclear. CDR1 is LNHNV, CDR2 YYDKDF, per germline (reference sequence). Trimming took 0 bases from V and 6 from J, leaving 9 bases between them. The length of the CDR3 is 14 residues. The CDR3 DNA sequence: TGTGCCACCAGCAGAGATCCTAGTTCTCAGCCCCAGCATTTT. It specifies CATSRDPSSQPQHF.

The gene calls are TRBV27 and TRBJ1-1; D is uncertain. CDR1 MNHEY and CDR2 SMNVEV come from the germline V gene (reference sequence). This CDR3 region has 14 residues. V lost 5 bases and J lost 1, with 11 bases in between. CDR3 nucleotides: TGTGCCAGCAGTCCTCGTGGTACGAACACTGAAGCTTTCTTT. Amino acid sequence: CASSPRGTNTEAFF.

The chain is built from TRBV6-1 and TRBJ1-2; no clear D. Germline CDR1 reads MNHNS; CDR2 reads SASEGT. The CDR3 runs 12 residues. V was cut by 7 bases and J by 1 base, with 7 bases left in between. This chain's CDR3 is CASIGNNYGYTF. DNA for the CDR3: TGTGCCAGCATTGGGAATAACTATGGCTACACCTTC.

This clone was picked up one time. The genes are TRBV11-2 and TRBJ2-1; 7 bases map to TRBD1. From germline, CDR1 is SGHAT and CDR2 FQNNGV. The V gene end was trimmed by 6 bases and the J gene end by 8 bases; junction bases not matched to a gene: 10. The CDR3 has 14 amino acids. The CDR3 is CASRPRGSWDEQFF. The CDR3, as DNA: TGTGCCAGCAGACCCAGGGGGTCGTGGGATGAGCAGTTCTTC.

The V call is TRBV7-6, the J call TRBJ2-2, with TRBD2 matching 9 bases. V shed 2 bases and J 5 bases; nucleotides not matched to a gene: 9. CDR1 is SGHVS and CDR2 is FNYEAQ in the germline V gene. This CDR3 region has 17 residues. The CDR3 spells CASSLRSASGMTGELFF. CDR3 DNA sequence: TGTGCCAGCAGCTTAAGATCGGCTAGCGGGATGACCGGGGAGCTGTTTTTT.

CDR3 nucleotide sequence: TGCGCCAGCAGCTCGGGACTTAGCACAGATACGCAGTATTTT. Its protein is CASSSGLSTDTQYF. The V gene is TRBV4-1, the J gene TRBJ2-3, with D perhaps matching TRBD2 (6 bases). The CDR3 covers 14 residues. Germline V gene lookup returns CDR1 MGHRA and CDR2 YSYEKL. The V end was cut by 5 bases, the J end by 0 bases, with 9 bases between.

The V call is TRBV7-2, the J call TRBJ2-1; D not resolved. Trimming took off 5 bases at V and 1 base at J, with 21 bases between the two ends. Germline V CDR1 and CDR2: SGHTA, FQGNSA. The CDR3 covers 18 residues. The CDR3 region has the DNA TGTGCCAGCAGCGACCCCTATACACTCTCCGGATCCTACAATGAGCAGTTCTTC. Its protein is CASSDPYTLSGSYNEQFF.

The chain is built from TRBV19 and TRBJ1-3, with D unclear. The V end lost 7 bases, the J end lost 0 bases, and 7 bases lay between the germline ends. The CDR3 is 13 residues long. Germline lookup yields CDR1 LNHDA and CDR2 SQIVND (reference sequence). The CDR3 loop reads CASIPYSGNTIYF. The CDR3 DNA is TGTGCCAGTATCCCGTACTCTGGAAACACCATATATTTT. Full variable domain (remainder filled in from reference TRBV19 and TRBJ1-3): DGGITQSPKYLFRKEGQNVTLSCEQNLNHDAMYWYRQDPGQGLRLIYYSQIVNDFQKGDIAEGYSVSREKKESFPLTVTSAQKNPTAFYLCASIPYSGNTIYFGEGSWLTVV.

The CDR3 nucleotides are TGTGCCAGCAGCATGAAGCGGGGGGGCAACGAGCAGTACTTC. This codes for CASSMKRGGNEQYF. The chain combines TRBV11-2 with TRBJ2-7, with 10 bases lining up with TRBD2. V trimming: 5 bases; J trimming: 5 bases; junction bases outside the gene matches: 6. This CDR3 has 14 amino acids. Looked up from germline, CDR1 is SGHAT and CDR2 is FQNNGV.

V and J are TRBV11-2 and TRBJ2-7; 7 positions match TRBD1. Looked up from germline, CDR1 is SGHAT and CDR2 is FQNNGV. Trimming removed 2 bases from V and 4 bases from J; junction bases left unmatched: 5. This CDR3 spans 14 amino acids. The CDR3 DNA is TGTGCCAGCAGCTTAACCCGGGACAGTTACGAGCAGTACTTC. This encodes CASSLTRDSYEQYF.

V usage is TRBV5-1 and J usage is TRBJ1-2; 9 nucleotides agree with TRBD1. Unmatched junction bases numbered 10, after V lost 4 bases and J lost 3 bases. CDR1 and CDR2 (germline): SGHRS, YFSETQ. The CDR3 is made up of 16 amino acids. DNA of the CDR3: TGCGCCAGCAGCGGGACTTGGGACAGGGCGGACTATGGCTACACCTTC. It codes for CASSGTWDRADYGYTF.

The V and J genes are TRBV29-1 and TRBJ2-3; the D gene is possibly TRBD2 (5 bases). This CDR3 region has 15 residues. Per the germline V gene, CDR1 is SQVTM and CDR2 is ANQGSEA. V dropped 2 bases and J dropped 5 bases, with 17 bases sitting between them. DNA of the CDR3: TGCAGCGTTGAACTCCTAGCTCTTAGGGTAGATACGCAGTATTTT. It yields the protein CSVELLALRVDTQYF.

The J gene is TRBJ2-1, the V gene TRBV6-4; TRBD2 matches at 10 bases. The germline gives CDR1 MRHNA, CDR2 SNTAGT. The CDR3 has 14 residues. V lost 6 bases and J lost 6; bases outside the gene matches: 5. The CDR3 protein is CASSQAGGPNEQFF. CDR3 sequence (DNA): TGTGCCAGCAGCCAAGCGGGAGGGCCCAATGAGCAGTTCTTC.

The CDR3 is CASTDPGFEAFF. The CDR3 DNA is TGTGCCAGCACGGACCCAGGATTTGAAGCTTTCTTT. V is TRBV6-5 and J is TRBJ1-1; D not certain. The CDR3 extends over 12 amino acids. V was pared by 7 bases and J by 7 bases, with 13 bases between. Germline lookup yields CDR1 MNHEY and CDR2 SVGAGI.

J is TRBJ2-7 and V is TRBV5-1; D possibly uses TRBD1 or TRBD2 (5 bases each). The length of the CDR3 is 17 residues. V lost 0 bases, J lost 4 bases, and 20 bases lay in between. From germline, CDR1 is SGHRS and CDR2 YFSETQ. The CDR3 protein is CASSLDVLVGREYEQYF. The CDR3 DNA reads as TGCGCCAGCAGCTTGGATGTCTTGGTTGGCAGGGAGTACGAGCAGTACTTC.

V usage is TRBV10-1 and J usage is TRBJ2-7; TRBD1 agrees at 10 bases. The CDR3 length is 15 residues. Trimming took 3 bases from V and 2 from J; bases not matched to a gene: 4. Per germline, CDR1 WNHNN and CDR2 SYGVQD (reference sequence). The CDR3 protein is CASSESGTGAYEQYF. CDR3 in DNA: TGCGCCAGCAGTGAATCCGGGACAGGGGCCTACGAGCAGTACTTC.

V usage is TRBV13 and J usage is TRBJ2-3, with a tentative D call TRBD1 (5 bases). The CDR3 length is 17 residues. V lost 3 bases, J lost 3 bases, and 19 bases lay in between. Germline CDR1 reads PRHDT; CDR2 reads FYEKMQ (reference sequence). Written as DNA, the CDR3 is TGTGCCAGCAGCTTCTGGGGCGCGAATACAGAAACAGATACGCAGTATTTT. Its translation: CASSFWGANTETDTQYF.

The rearrangement uses TRBV6-1 and TRBJ1-5; D is unclear. Trimming left V 9 bases short and J 2 bases short, with 11 bases between. Germline V gene data show CDR1 as MNHNS and CDR2 as SASEGT. This CDR3 region has 13 residues. CDR3 region: CASRAGGNQPQHF. In DNA form, the CDR3 reads TGTGCCAGTCGGGCCGGGGGCAATCAGCCCCAGCATTTT.

This rearrangement joins TRBV5-1 to TRBJ2-5; the match to TRBD1 covers 11 bases. This CDR3 has 14 amino acids. V lost 5 bases and J lost 2; bases outside the gene matches: 2. CDR1 is SGHRS, CDR2 YFSETQ, per germline. CDR3: CASRGTGGQETQYF. The DNA of the CDR3 is TGCGCCAGCAGAGGGACAGGGGGGCAAGAGACCCAGTACTTC. Full variable domain (rest looked up from reference TRBV5-1 and TRBJ2-5): KAGVTQTPRYLIKTRGQQVTLSCSPISGHRSVSWYQQTPGQGLQFLFEYFSETQRNKGNFPGRFSGRQFSNSRSEMNVSTLELGDSALYLCASRGTGGQETQYFGPGTRLLVL.

The V and J genes are TRBV9 and TRBJ2-1, with 9 bases matching TRBD1. The germline V gene encodes CDR1 SGDLS and CDR2 YYNGEE. The CDR3 has 15 residues. J gave up 8 bases and V 1 base, and 7 bases lay outside the gene matches. CDR3 sequence: CASSVWDREGDEQFF. As DNA, the CDR3 is TGTGCCAGCAGCGTATGGGACAGGGAAGGCGATGAGCAGTTCTTC.

The J gene is TRBJ2-4, the V gene TRBV18, with D tentatively TRBD1 or TRBD2 (5 bases each). V lost 1 base to trimming and J lost 4 bases, with 17 bases between them. Germline CDR1 KGHSH, CDR2 LQKENI. The length of the CDR3 is 17 residues. CDR3 in amino acids: CASSPLGVGRPKNIQYF. The DNA of the CDR3 is TGTGCCAGCTCACCACTGGGGGTGGGTCGTCCTAAAAACATTCAGTACTTC.